A selection of T cell receptor beta chains follows, all from one sample in a study of patients and donors after allogeneic stem cell transplantation. TCRdb reanalysed the RT-PCR reads using MiXCR and keeps one entry per CDR3 protein. The profile shows fewer than 75,000 distinct CDR3 sequences, about a quarter of them singletons. Sequencing input: blood, either unsorted or a sorted T cell fraction (not recorded which). The receptor set was obtained from a human donor who was either an allogeneic HSCT recipient or a stem cell or donor lymphocyte infusion donor (not recorded which). It is not recorded whose cells these are; they may come from a transplant donor. Each CDR3 is given with its conserved first and last residue. D genes are given only for firm matches. Clone sizes are given selectively: once, few, many, or a class where the clone is expanded.

V gene,D gene,clone size,J gene,CDR3 protein,CDR3 DNA
TRBV4-1,NA,NA,TRBJ2-3,CASSQEGTSQDTQYF,TGCGCCAGCAGCCAAGAAGGTACCTCACAAGATACGCAGTATTTT
TRBV5-1,NA,few,TRBJ1-3,CASSPATGLNTIYF,TGCGCCAGCAGCCCGGCTACAGGGTTGAACACCATATATTTT
TRBV28,TRBD1,NA,TRBJ2-6,CASRRQGLSGANVLTF,TGTGCCAGCAGAAGACAGGGGTTGAGTGGGGCCAACGTCCTGACTTTC
TRBV20-1,NA,NA,TRBJ1-1,CSAYDRLGTEAFF,TGCAGTGCTTACGACAGACTGGGAACTGAAGCTTTCTTT
TRBV7-9,TRBD1,NA,TRBJ1-4,CASSLGGQARGSEKLFF,TGTGCCAGCAGCTTAGGAGGACAGGCCCGCGGAAGTGAAAAACTGTTTTTT
TRBV12-3/TRBV12-4,NA,few,TRBJ2-3,CASSLGSAPTDTQYF,TGTGCCAGCAGTTTAGGTAGCGCCCCCACAGATACGCAGTATTTT
TRBV4-3,TRBD1,few,TRBJ1-2,CASSQFLGDRGGGYTF,TGCGCCAGCAGCCAATTTCTGGGAGACAGGGGCGGAGGCTACACCTTC
TRBV5-1,NA,NA,TRBJ2-7,CASSVRQGGEQYF,TGCGCCAGCAGCGTCCGTCAAGGGGGGGAGCAGTACTTC
TRBV3-1,NA,NA,TRBJ2-1,CASSQDPAELYNEQFF,TGTGCCAGCAGCCAAGATCCGGCGGAACTCTACAATGAGCAGTTCTTC
TRBV7-2,NA,NA,TRBJ1-5,CASSLSGVQPQHF,TGTGCCAGCAGCCTCTCAGGGGTTCAGCCCCAGCATTTT
TRBV3-1,TRBD2,NA,TRBJ2-2,CASSQDLGSGRASGELFF,TGTGCCAGCAGCCAAGATTTGGGCAGCGGGAGGGCGTCCGGGGAGCTGTTTTTT
TRBV9,NA,NA,TRBJ2-1,CASSVDGAREQFF,TGTGCCAGCAGCGTAGATGGGGCTAGGGAGCAGTTCTTC
TRBV19,TRBD1,NA,TRBJ2-7,CASSKGRLRDRGLSEQYF,TGTGCCAGTAGTAAAGGCCGACTCCGGGACAGGGGGCTTAGCGAGCAGTACTTC
TRBV12-3/TRBV12-4,NA,NA,TRBJ1-2,CASSAAGGYTF,TGTGCCAGCAGCGCCGCGGGTGGCTACACCTTC
TRBV10-2,TRBD1,few,TRBJ2-5,CASRGQQETQYF,TGCGCCAGCAGGGGACAGCAAGAGACCCAGTACTTC
TRBV18,NA,NA,TRBJ2-3,CASSGPTRTDTQYF,TGTGCCAGCTCTGGTCCTACCCGCACAGATACGCAGTATTTT
TRBV20-1,TRBD1,NA,TRBJ2-7,CSANPSTGSPYEQYF,TGCAGTGCCAACCCTTCGACAGGGAGTCCCTACGAGCAGTACTTC
TRBV29-1,NA,NA,TRBJ1-1,CSVEGARNTEAFF,TGCAGCGTTGAAGGTGCAAGGAACACTGAAGCTTTCTTT
TRBV6-6,TRBD2,NA,TRBJ2-1,CASSYSGLAGTYNEQFF,TGTGCCAGCAGTTACTCGGGACTAGCGGGGACCTACAATGAGCAGTTCTTC
TRBV2,NA,NA,TRBJ2-5,CASSEGLTGETQYF,TGTGCCAGCAGTGAAGGGCTTACGGGGGAGACCCAGTACTTC
TRBV11-2,TRBD1,NA,TRBJ1-2,CASSLDRGFNYGYTF,TGTGCCAGCAGCTTGGACAGGGGATTTAACTATGGCTACACCTTC
TRBV10-3,TRBD2,NA,TRBJ2-1,CAISPRMTPSGEYNEQFF,TGTGCCATCAGCCCCCGGATGACCCCTAGCGGAGAGTACAATGAGCAGTTCTTC
TRBV12-3/TRBV12-4,TRBD2,few,TRBJ2-3,CASSLVGIAGITDTQYF,TGTGCCAGCAGTTTAGTTGGAATAGCGGGAATTACAGATACGCAGTATTTT
TRBV7-8,TRBD1,many,TRBJ1-2,CASSLGARTGKWVYGYTF,TGTGCCAGCAGCTTAGGAGCTAGGACAGGGAAGTGGGTCTATGGCTACACCTTC
TRBV25-1,NA,few,TRBJ2-5,CASSEKMYQETQYF,TGTGCCAGCAGTGAAAAGATGTACCAAGAGACCCAGTACTTC
TRBV12-3/TRBV12-4,TRBD1,many,TRBJ1-6,CASRTRGPVTLHF,TGTGCCAGCAGGACGAGGGGGCCCGTAACCCTCCACTTT
TRBV6-1,NA,NA,TRBJ1-2,CASSAEPFWGADYGYTF,TGTGCCAGCAGTGCAGAACCCTTTTGGGGCGCGGACTATGGCTACACCTTC
TRBV6-5,TRBD1,few,TRBJ1-1,CASTGTGEMDTEAFF,TGTGCCAGCACCGGGACAGGGGAAATGGACACTGAAGCTTTCTTT
TRBV7-9,TRBD1,NA,TRBJ1-4,CASSARTGSNEKLFF,TGTGCCAGCAGCGCCAGGACAGGGAGTAATGAAAAACTGTTTTTT
TRBV9,NA,NA,TRBJ2-1,CASSVEGYRNEQFF,TGTGCCAGCAGCGTAGAGGGTTACCGGAATGAGCAGTTCTTC
TRBV7-2,NA,few,TRBJ2-3,CASSLWSTHSDTQYF,TGTGCCAGCAGCTTATGGTCTACCCACTCAGATACGCAGTATTTT
TRBV4-2,TRBD1,few,TRBJ2-4,CASSQDGTGHLDIQYF,TGTGCCAGCAGCCAAGATGGGACAGGGCATTTAGACATTCAGTACTTC
TRBV7-8,NA,NA,TRBJ1-6,CASSFGSPLHF,TGTGCCAGCAGCTTCGGCTCACCCCTCCACTTT
TRBV4-2,TRBD1,NA,TRBJ2-7,CASSQRQGAHEQYF,TGTGCCAGCAGCCAACGACAGGGGGCCCACGAGCAGTACTTC
TRBV5-1,NA,few,TRBJ1-6,CASSLDSIFNSPLHF,TGCGCCAGCAGCTTGGACTCAATTTTCAATTCACCCCTCCACTTT
TRBV27,NA,few,TRBJ1-1,CASRVTVNTEAFF,TGTGCCAGCAGGGTGACAGTAAACACTGAAGCTTTCTTT
TRBV20-1,NA,NA,TRBJ1-2,CSARDGYRVGYGYTF,TGCAGTGCTAGAGACGGTTACAGGGTGGGGTATGGCTACACCTTC
TRBV4-2,TRBD1,NA,TRBJ1-1,CASSHGQGETTNTEAFF,TGTGCCAGCAGCCACGGACAGGGGGAAACGACGAACACTGAAGCTTTCTTT